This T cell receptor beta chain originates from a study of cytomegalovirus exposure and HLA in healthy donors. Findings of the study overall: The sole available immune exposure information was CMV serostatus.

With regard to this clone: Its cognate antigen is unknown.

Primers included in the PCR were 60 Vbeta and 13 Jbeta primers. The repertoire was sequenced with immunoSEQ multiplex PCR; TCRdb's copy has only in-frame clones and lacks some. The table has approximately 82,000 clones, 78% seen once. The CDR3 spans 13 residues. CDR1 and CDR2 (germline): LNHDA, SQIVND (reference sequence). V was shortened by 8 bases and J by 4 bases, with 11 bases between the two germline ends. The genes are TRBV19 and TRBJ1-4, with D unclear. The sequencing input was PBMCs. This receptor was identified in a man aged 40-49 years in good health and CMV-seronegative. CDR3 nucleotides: TGTGCCAGTTCCACGGGTCGTAATGAAAAACTGTTTTTT. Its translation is CASSTGRNEKLFF.